The following is a TCR beta chain sequence with its context. This clonotype was counted a few times. Its antigen is currently not known. Within one base of it there is no much larger clone, and no base qualities were kept. Peripheral blood CD8+ and CD4+ T cells from healthy donors, Susac syndrome patients and multiple sclerosis patients were profiled using high-throughput TCR beta sequencing. Recently defined diagnostic criteria for definite or probable disease were met by the Susac syndrome patients. CD8+ TEMRA cells were enriched by FACS, while bulk CD8+ and CD4+ T cells were purified by magnetic negative isolation. Blood was collected in EDTA tubes and processed within 24 hours, with PBMCs isolated through density gradient centrifugation. PBMCs intended for TCR sequencing were frozen in liquid nitrogen and were later thawed in a 37 degrees C water bath. Purity of sorted or isolated CD4+, CD8+ and CD8+ TEMRA cells was at least 90%.

These data belong to a study of CD8 T cells in Susac syndrome (dated by TCRdb to the late 2010s). As for the study more broadly: Of the Susac syndrome patients who were sequenced, under ten were in clinical remission while more than five had clinically active disease. The clonality of the CD8+ T cell repertoire was compared across about a dozen healthy donors, 14 Susac syndrome patients and around 16 multiple sclerosis patients. Repertoire sequencing was used to test whether CD8+ T cell activation and differentiation in Susac syndrome was antigen driven. At blood withdrawal, Susac syndrome patients were either therapy-naive, taking corticosteroids (in some cases with IVIg as well), or taking IVIg alone.

Results and caveats for the whole study, not just this receptor: In the total CD8+ and CD8+ TEMRA repertoires, sixteen and five Susac-specific public clones, respectively, were identified. Susac syndrome CD8+ repertoires showed clonal expansion, highest in CD8+ TEMRA cells and greater in clinically active than remitting patients. The TCR sequencing and HLA analysis was acknowledged to have included a relatively small number of individuals.

RNA was extracted using the RNeasy kit, and roughly 0.5 to 1 microgram was reverse transcribed with random hexamers. The immunoSEQ multiplex PCR assay, covering 54 Vbeta and 13 Jbeta segments, was used to amplify TCR beta CDR3 regions. Bias from PCR amplification was corrected by using a synthetic template baseline for primer optimization and for computational correction. As for the authors' bioinformatics: Only productive sequences were kept, with reads annotated to V, D and J genes according to IMGT and analyzed in immunoSEQ Analyzer. Clonality was computed as one minus Shannon entropy normalized by log2 of the number of productive unique sequences. For each patient and control, public and private clones were evaluated among the 100 most prevalent clones. Susac-specific clones were defined as absent from healthy and MS cohorts, over a thousand published viral clones and other ImmuneACCESS disease sequences. TCRdb trimmed the raw reads at Q25, called clones with MiXCR and kept productive beta chains. Each entry merges the rows of one CDR3 protein and shows their most common DNA and genes. TCRdb assigned the V and J calls; the authors' analysis was not used. In this sample the table shows about 110,000 distinct CDR3 sequences, roughly 94% of which occur a single time. About 0.42% of the sample comes from the top ten.

Based on the germline V gene, the CDR1 and CDR2 sequences are SGHVS and FNYEAQ. Trimming accounts for 4 bases at V and 2 bases at J, while the number of junction bases matched to no gene is 4. The CDR3 has 14 amino acids, counting the end cysteine and phenylalanine. The read is trimmed to its CDR3 DNA, 42 bases read in frame from base 1. The specimen was CD8+ T cells from PBMCs. This chain is built from TRBV7-6 and TRBJ2-7, and 8 junction bases match TRBD1. The clonotype comes from a human donor with Susac syndrome. The CDR3 protein: CASSSGTGPYEQYF. The nucleotides read TGTGCCAGCAGCTCCGGGACAGGTCCCTACGAGCAGTACTTC.